One and the same sample provided the 28 T cell receptor beta chains below, sequenced in a study of T-cell reconstitution after alpha-beta-depleted transplantation in children. Preparation of the TCRbeta library used unique molecular identifiers. In TCRdb, the PCR reads were re-called with MiXCR into one record per CDR3 protein. This sample yields 440,000 or so distinct CDR3 sequences, of which roughly 44% are seen a single time; under 30% belongs to the top ten. The sequenced sample was PBMCs, obtained before TCRalphabeta/CD19-depleted stem cell transplant. The receptors originated from a girl aged 2 to 10 with aplastic anemia, due to receive a stem cell transplant.

The rearrangement uses TRBV11-1 and TRBJ2-1; perhaps D is TRBD1 or TRBD2 (5 bases each). CDR1 is SGHAT and CDR2 is FQDESV in the germline V gene (reference sequence). This CDR3 has 17 amino acids. Trimming took 1 base from V and 8 from J, leaving 21 bases between them. CDR3: CASSLVALAQEGDEQFF. The CDR3 nucleotides read TGTGCCAGCAGCTTAGTGGCTCTAGCCCAAGAAGGGGATGAGCAGTTCTTC.

Ten or more counts support this clonotype. The chain carries TRBV4-3 and TRBJ2-7, with 10 bases lining up with TRBD2. The junction had 14 bases not matched to a gene; V was cut back by 0 bases and J by 6 bases. The germline V gene encodes CDR1 LGHNA and CDR2 YSLEER. The CDR3 consists of 18 residues. CDR3 region: CASSQDLPGGSSGGEQYF. The CDR3 coding sequence is TGCGCCAGCAGCCAAGATCTCCCCGGGGGGTCTAGCGGGGGCGAGCAGTACTTC.

This clonotype occurred many times. The chain combines TRBV7-2 with TRBJ2-5; 7 nucleotides match TRBD2. There are 15 residues in the CDR3. Per the germline V gene, CDR1 is SGHTA and CDR2 is FQGNSA. With 2 bases clipped from V and 1 base from J, the junction kept 4 bases outside the gene matches. CDR3 DNA sequence: TGTGCCAGCAGCTTAACGGGAGGCCTCCAAGAGACCCAGTACTTC. It yields the protein CASSLTGGLQETQYF.

The chain links TRBV20-1 to TRBJ1-2; 8 bases are shared with TRBD1. Germline assignment: CDR1 DFQATT and CDR2 SNEGSKA (reference sequence). This CDR3 comprises 13 residues. J lost 6 bases, V lost 5 bases, and 8 bases had no gene match. This chain's CDR3 is CSAAWTGPDGYTF. The CDR3 bases are TGCAGTGCTGCGTGGACAGGGCCGGATGGCTACACCTTC.

The genes are TRBV12-3 or TRBV12-4 and TRBJ2-2; possibly TRBD1 for D (5 bases). The CDR3 contains 17 residues. The V gene lost 2 bases and the J gene lost 2 bases, with 15 bases spanning the gap. The CDR3 DNA sequence: TGTGCCAGCAGTTTATCCCCTAGACAGACTAACACCGGGGAGCTGTTTTTT. Amino acid sequence: CASSLSPRQTNTGELFF.

The V call is TRBV28, the J call TRBJ1-6, with TRBD1 as a possible D gene (5 bases). Trimming left V 6 bases short and J 0 bases short, with 21 bases between. This CDR3 region has 19 residues. Germline V gene data show CDR1 as MDHEN and CDR2 as SYDVKM. The CDR3 nucleotides read TGTGCCAGCAGCCCGTCCCCAAGAGCAGGGACCTCCTATAATTCACCCCTCCACTTT. This translates into CASSPSPRAGTSYNSPLHF.

The V call is TRBV27, the J call TRBJ2-2; maybe TRBD2 (5 bases). Germline V CDR1 and CDR2: MNHEY, SMNVEV (reference sequence). The CDR3 totals 15 residues. Trimming stripped 3 bases from V and 2 bases from J, with 10 bases between. The DNA for the CDR3 is TGTGCCAGCAGTTTTGTGGGAGTTAACACCGGGGAGCTGTTTTTT. Translated: CASSFVGVNTGELFF.

The CDR3 sequence is CASRRQGHTGELFF. As DNA, the CDR3 is TGTGCCAGCAGGCGACAGGGGCACACCGGGGAGCTGTTTTTT. The rearrangement links TRBV5-5 to TRBJ2-2; 8 bases line up with TRBD1. Germline V CDR1 and CDR2: SGHKS, YYEKEE (reference sequence). This CDR3 has 14 residues. V dropped 5 bases and J dropped 3; count of bases not matched to a gene: 3.

This clonotype has only a few counts. V gene TRBV12-3 or TRBV12-4 combines with J gene TRBJ1-1; tentatively, D is TRBD1 (6 bases). This CDR3 is 14 amino acids long. Trimming removed 3 bases at V and 3 bases at J, with 11 bases between. The CDR3, as DNA: TGTGCCAGCAGTTTTCGGGCAGGGGACACTGAAGCTTTCTTT. This sequence encodes CASSFRAGDTEAFF.

The chain is built from TRBV10-3 and TRBJ2-1, with 16 nucleotides matching TRBD2. Germline values: CDR1 ENHRY, CDR2 SYGVKD. This CDR3 spans 18 amino acids. V lost 4 bases to trimming and J lost 1 base; unmatched junction nucleotides: 4. CDR3 nucleotides: TGTGCCATCAGTGTGGGACTAGCGGGAGGGCCTTCCTACAATGAGCAGTTCTTC. Protein sequence: CAISVGLAGGPSYNEQFF.

There are many counts of this clonotype. This chain joins TRBV7-2 and TRBJ2-3, with TRBD2 matching 10 bases. There are 16 residues in the CDR3. V gave up 5 bases and J gave up 0 bases; unmatched junction bases: 5. In germline, CDR1 is SGHTA, CDR2 FQGNSA. In DNA form, the CDR3 reads TGTGCCAGCAGCCCCCGACTAGCGGGTAGCACAGATACGCAGTATTTT. Amino acids: CASSPRLAGSTDTQYF.

This clonotype has at least ten counts. CDR3 sequence (DNA): TGTGCCAGCAGCCAAGATATCGAAGGACAGCCCCAGCATTTT. Its translation is CASSQDIEGQPQHF. The chain links TRBV4-2 to TRBJ1-5; no clear D gene. Germline V lookup: CDR1 LGHNA, CDR2 YNFKEQ. Trimming pared 0 bases from V and 7 bases from J, leaving 10 bases between. CDR3 length: 14 amino acids.

V gene TRBV5-1 combines with J gene TRBJ2-2, with 7 bases aligning to TRBD2. The CDR3 consists of 14 residues. Looked up from germline, CDR1 is SGHRS and CDR2 is YFSETQ. Trimming cost V 2 bases and J 6 bases; bases outside gene matches: 4. The CDR3 sequence: CASSLAGTAGELFF. The CDR3 nucleotides are TGCGCCAGCAGCTTAGCGGGGACGGCCGGGGAGCTGTTTTTT. Together with reference TRBV5-1 and TRBJ2-2, the CDR3 gives the full variable domain: KAGVTQTPRYLIKTRGQQVTLSCSPISGHRSVSWYQQTPGQGLQFLFEYFSETQRNKGNFPGRFSGRQFSNSRSEMNVSTLELGDSALYLCASSLAGTAGELFFGEGSRLTVL.

The CDR3 DNA follows: TGTGCCAGCAGTCCCGTAGCGCGGTCCGGGAACGAGCAGTACTTC. This sequence encodes CASSPVARSGNEQYF. This sequence joins TRBV27 and TRBJ2-7; TRBD2 might be the D (5 bases). Looked up from germline, CDR1 is MNHEY and CDR2 is SMNVEV (reference sequence). With 5 bases removed from V and 5 bases from J, the gap between germline ends came to 19 bases. The CDR3 extends over 15 amino acids.

This clonotype was counted at least ten times. The chain links TRBV12-3 or TRBV12-4 to TRBJ2-1; possibly TRBD1 or TRBD2 for D (5 bases each). This CDR3 region has 16 residues. The germline V and J ends were trimmed by 5 bases and 7 bases, with 21 bases remaining between them. In DNA form, the CDR3 reads TGTGCCAGCAGTCCGGTCGGGACCCCATATGGTAATGAGCAGTTCTTC. Protein: CASSPVGTPYGNEQFF.

The CDR3 protein is CASSYYRTGSSYEQYF. CDR3 DNA: TGTGCCAGCAGTTACTATCGGACAGGGAGCTCCTACGAGCAGTACTTC. The chain recombines TRBV6-5 with TRBJ2-7, with 8 bases lining up with TRBD1. CDR1 is MNHEY, CDR2 SVGAGI, per germline. The CDR3 consists of 16 residues. J was trimmed by 0 bases and V by 1 base; bases with no gene match: 5.

The gene calls are TRBV20-1 and TRBJ2-3; 10 bases match TRBD2. With 4 bases clipped from V and 2 bases from J, the junction kept 12 bases outside the gene matches. Germline CDR1 is DFQATT and CDR2 is SNEGSKA (reference sequence). The CDR3 contains 17 residues. CDR3: CSANGFKSGRDTDTQYF. The CDR3 nucleotides read TGCAGTGCTAATGGCTTCAAGAGCGGGAGGGACACAGATACGCAGTATTTT.

The chain links TRBV20-1 to TRBJ2-3, with D perhaps given as TRBD1 or TRBD2 (5 bases each). The V end was cut by 0 bases, the J end by 5 bases, with 15 bases between. CDR1 and CDR2 from the germline V gene are DFQATT and SNEGSKA (reference sequence). This CDR3 has 15 residues. DNA of the CDR3: TGCAGTGCTAGAGATCTGGTCCGTGGGGGAGATACGCAGTATTTT. It yields the protein CSARDLVRGGDTQYF.

This clonotype was detected a few times. V gene TRBV7-9 combines with J gene TRBJ2-1; tentatively, D is TRBD2 (6 bases). V lost 2 bases, J lost 0 bases, and 8 bases lay in between. The CDR3 spans 15 residues. The germline V gene encodes CDR1 SEHNR and CDR2 FQNEAQ (reference sequence). The DNA for the CDR3 is TGTGCCAGCAGCTTAACGGGAGTCTCCTACAATGAGCAGTTCTTC. Residues: CASSLTGVSYNEQFF.

The chain couples TRBV4-2 to TRBJ2-7; D gene uncertain. Germline V gene lookup returns CDR1 LGHNA and CDR2 YNFKEQ. There are 12 residues in the CDR3. Trimming took 3 bases from V and 6 from J, leaving 9 bases between them. In nucleotides, the CDR3 is TGTGCCAGCAGCCAGGCCGGTCGCGAGCAGTACTTC. It translates to CASSQAGREQYF.

The chain links TRBV7-9 to TRBJ1-1, with 7 bases matching TRBD1. The V gene's germline CDR1 is SEHNR and CDR2 FQNEAQ (reference sequence). CDR3 length: 15 amino acids. With 5 bases clipped from V and 1 base from J, the junction kept 7 bases outside the gene matches. As DNA, the CDR3 is TGTGCCAGCAGCCGACGACAGGGAAGGAACACTGAAGCTTTCTTT. Its translation: CASSRRQGRNTEAFF. Complete variable domain (other parts from reference TRBV7-9 and TRBJ1-1): DTGVSQNPRHKITKRGQNVTFRCDPISEHNRLYWYRQTLGQGPEFLTYFQNEAQLEKSRLLSDRFSAERPKGSFSTLEIQRTEQGDSAMYLCASSRRQGRNTEAFFGQGTRLTVV.

The chain couples TRBV7-2 to TRBJ1-3, with a tentative D call TRBD1 (6 bases). V was pared by 1 base and J by 3 bases, with 10 bases between. CDR3 length equals 15 residues. Germline-derived CDR1 and CDR2 are SGHTA and FQGNSA. The CDR3 reads CASSLGGGLGNTIYF. CDR3 in DNA: TGTGCCAGCAGCTTAGGTGGGGGGCTTGGAAACACCATATATTTT.

The chain has TRBV20-1 and TRBJ1-3; D is unclear. The CDR3 is 12 amino acids. Between the trimmed V and J ends, which lost 6 bases and 2 bases, there was a span of 8 bases. Germline V gene data show CDR1 as DFQATT and CDR2 as SNEGSKA (reference sequence). The chain's CDR3 is CSARGPGNTIYF. The CDR3 region has the DNA TGCAGTGCCCGCGGGCCTGGAAACACCATATATTTT.

This chain connects TRBV5-1 to TRBJ1-5; TRBD1 agrees at 7 bases. V gave up 0 bases and J gave up 7 bases; unmatched junction bases: 7. CDR1 SGHRS and CDR2 YFSETQ come from the germline V gene. There are 15 residues in the CDR3. CDR3 residues: CASSLAGGAGQPQHF. In DNA, the CDR3 is TGCGCCAGCAGCTTGGCAGGGGGGGCAGGGCAGCCCCAGCATTTT.

The chain uses TRBV9 and TRBJ2-2, with a possible D match to TRBD2 (5 bases). CDR3 length: 13 residues. Germline loops: CDR1 SGDLS, CDR2 YYNGEE. V dropped 6 bases and J dropped 5 bases, with 11 bases sitting between them. CDR3 residues: CASTPSGTGELFF. DNA for the CDR3: TGTGCCAGCACCCCTTCGGGAACCGGGGAGCTGTTTTTT.

This chain connects TRBV20-1 to TRBJ2-7; tentatively, D is TRBD2 (6 bases). In germline, CDR1 is DFQATT, CDR2 SNEGSKA (reference sequence). The CDR3 is 13 residues long. Trimming removed 3 bases from V and 6 bases from J, with 15 bases in between. CDR3: CSASRGLPLEQYF. CDR3 nucleotide sequence: TGCAGTGCTAGCCGGGGACTCCCTCTCGAGCAGTACTTC.

This clonotype occurred many times. The chain is built from TRBV5-1 and TRBJ2-1; 10 bases match TRBD1. V trimming: 4 bases; J trimming: 4 bases; junction bases outside the gene matches: 11. This CDR3 is 17 amino acids long. CDR1 is SGHRS, CDR2 YFSETQ, per germline. CDR3 amino acids: CASSLKDRDRGYNEQFF. CDR3 DNA sequence: TGCGCCAGCAGCCTGAAAGACCGGGACAGGGGATACAATGAGCAGTTCTTC.

The chain joins TRBV6-1 to TRBJ2-6; TRBD1 matches at 10 bases. Germline CDR1 is MNHNS and CDR2 is SASEGT. Losses at the gene ends were 5 bases for V and 3 bases for J; bases not matched to a gene: 10. The CDR3 sequence is 18 residues long. The CDR3 protein is CASSRRDRGPVGANVLTF. The CDR3 DNA sequence: TGTGCCAGCAGTCGTCGGGACAGGGGTCCTGTTGGGGCCAACGTCCTGACTTTC.